These 9 T cell receptor beta chains were all obtained from the same sample, sequenced in a study of T cell repertoires in cytomegalovirus infection. TCRdb reprocessed the reads with MiXCR, giving one entry per CDR3 protein. The sample holds approximately 310,000 distinct CDR3 sequences; more than 20% are singletons and the top ten take less than 15%. Antigen specificity for these receptors is unknown. This specimen was cultured PBMCs, taken from culture after CMV antigen stimulation. These receptors originate from a human donor in good health (CMV status not recorded). Some clones in this sample may be carry-over from other donors' samples.

This clonotype came up a few times. The CDR3 sequence: CASSYGGPFTDTQYF. In DNA, the CDR3 is TGTGCCAGCAGTTACGGAGGCCCCTTCACAGATACGCAGTATTTT. This chain connects TRBV6-2 or TRBV6-3 to TRBJ2-3, with TRBD2 as a possible D gene (5 bases). Germline V gives CDR1 MNHEY, CDR2 SVGEGT. The CDR3 totals 15 residues. Trimming pared 2 bases from V and 2 bases from J, leaving 11 bases between.

This rearrangement joins TRBV7-8 to TRBJ1-1; tentatively, D is TRBD1 (5 bases). Germline assignment: CDR1 SGHVS and CDR2 FQNEAQ. The CDR3 is 14 residues long. V lost 5 bases and J lost 4, with 14 bases in between. CDR3 loop: CASSPQGHFTEAFF. The CDR3 DNA follows: TGTGCCAGCAGCCCACAAGGACATTTCACTGAAGCTTTCTTT.

This chain uses TRBV20-1 with TRBJ1-2; D is unresolved. Germline lookup yields CDR1 DFQATT and CDR2 SNEGSKA (reference sequence). This CDR3 comprises 12 residues. The V end was cut by 0 bases, the J end by 8 bases, with 10 bases between. DNA of the CDR3: TGCAGTGCTAGAGATTTAGCGGGAGGCTACACCTTC. Protein: CSARDLAGGYTF.

This clonotype was observed a handful of times. The V gene is TRBV12-3 or TRBV12-4, the J gene TRBJ1-2; D not resolved. The CDR3 contains 12 residues. The V end was cut by 3 bases, the J end by 4 bases, with 6 bases between. The CDR3 bases are TGTGCCAGCAGTTTTTACGGCTATGGCTACACCTTC. It translates to CASSFYGYGYTF.

There are many counts of this clonotype. The chain combines TRBV7-2 with TRBJ2-1; 7 bases line up with TRBD2. V trimming: 5 bases; J trimming: 6 bases; junction bases outside the gene matches: 10. This CDR3 has 15 residues. The germline gives CDR1 SGHTA, CDR2 FQGNSA. In DNA form, the CDR3 reads TGTGCCAGCAGCCTAAGTCGACTAGCCTCCAATGAGCAGTTCTTC. It translates to CASSLSRLASNEQFF.

The chain employs TRBV24-1 and TRBJ1-5; the D is unclear. V was pared by 4 bases and J by 0 bases, with 9 bases between. This CDR3 is 15 amino acids long. CDR1 is KGHDR, CDR2 SFDVKD, per germline. CDR3 bases: TGTGCCACCAGTGAACGGACGGGTAGCAATCAGCCCCAGCATTTT. Encoded protein: CATSERTGSNQPQHF.

The rearrangement links TRBV19 to TRBJ2-5; 16 bases line up with TRBD2. CDR1 is LNHDA, CDR2 SQIVND, per germline (reference sequence). J lost 5 bases, V lost 6 bases, and 6 bases had no gene match. The CDR3 sequence is 16 residues long. The chain's CDR3 is CASSSGLAGGYETQYF. Here the CDR3 DNA reads TGTGCCAGTAGCTCGGGACTAGCGGGAGGGTATGAGACCCAGTACTTC.

The gene calls are TRBV29-1 and TRBJ2-5, with D tentatively TRBD1 or TRBD2 (5 bases each). The CDR3 is made up of 14 amino acids. The germline gives CDR1 SQVTM, CDR2 ANQGSEA. Trimming took off 4 bases at V and 5 bases at J, with 17 bases between the two ends. CDR3 in DNA: TGCAGCGTTGCTCCGGGGCCCAACCCGGAGACCCAGTACTTC. This translates into CSVAPGPNPETQYF.

Points on this clonotype: One junction end does not reproduce the germline sequence, and a read error may be involved. The chain is built from TRBV6-1 and TRBJ2-5; maybe TRBD2 (6 bases). The germline V gene has CDR1 MNHNS and CDR2 SASEGT. This CDR3 comprises 12 residues. CDR3 in DNA: TGTGCCAACAGTCCGTCGACTAGGACCCAGTACTTC. This gives the protein CANSPSTRTQYF.